This T cell receptor (beta chain) is from a study of T cell responses to AZD1222 COVID-19 vaccine. In the case of this clone: As yet, its antigen is unknown.

Profiled with immunoSEQ multiplex PCR; TCRdb holds only in-frame clones, not every one. Among around 100,000 clones listed, roughly 92% were seen once. The CDR3 covers 12 residues. Germline values: CDR1 LGHNT, CDR2 FRNRAP. Trimming took 6 bases from V and 5 from J, leaving 8 bases between them. Study observations and caveats: There were mostly white British donors and more females than males, and clonal diversity was possibly underestimated. The CD4 TCRs associated with vaccination extended across spike and predominated at 160-218 and 743-854. Among spike-specific TCRs, nearly half reportedly target unmutated variant regions.

The source was peripheral blood, collected on day 0 of AZD1222 vaccination. The V call is TRBV12-5, the J call TRBJ2-1; unclear D gene. The TCR originated in an adult in good health. The CDR3 sequence: CASGPDHNEQFF. In nucleotides, the CDR3 is TGTGCTAGTGGGCCCGACCACAATGAGCAGTTCTTC.